A selection of T cell receptor beta chains follows, all from one sample in a study of blood T cells in healthy people across ages. Each CDR3 protein is one row after TCRdb ran MiXCR on the 5' RACE reads. The table shows fewer than 1,000,000 distinct CDR3 sequences, with about 46% occurring only once. What was sequenced was blood. All receptors come from a man older than 75 in good health. Each CDR3 is given without its conserved first and last residue.

v_call	cdr3_aa
TRBV20-1	SAYRIAGQNNEQF
TRBV29-1	SVADSPGEQY
TRBV7-2	ASSPRGNNQPQH
TRBV5-1	ASSLDNGGEQY
TRBV2	ASREPGGAADTQY
TRBV4-2	ASSQGESVSYEQY
TRBV4-2	ASSQDSQVGQY
TRBV11-3	ASSLGLAGGRDTQY
TRBV4-2	ASSQRSLVSPQETQY
TRBV12-3/TRBV12-4	ASSWDSYYEQY
TRBV7-2	ASSKEAGLYNEQF
TRBV27	ASSLLTGTSGVYGTDTQY
TRBV27	ASSLRAESSYEQY
TRBV29-1	SVEAGGLSYNEQF